These 13 T cell receptor beta chains were sequenced from one sample in a study of beta chain features in type 1 diabetes (dated by TCRdb to the late 2010s). The library was built by means of the immunoSEQ multiplex PCR assay. The High Capacity cDNA Reverse Transcription Kit was used to reverse transcribe all of the isolated RNA, meaning that expressed TCRB transcripts were what got sequenced. The table comes from immuneACCESS by way of TCRdb, which keeps in-frame sequences with V and J called. Part of the clones is missing from these tables; in studies checked, under half for an unresolved V gene and the rest for unknown reasons. The sample has some 410,000 clones on record, 14% of them singletons. Around 0.039% of the sample belongs to the ten largest clones. The sample comprised naive CD4+ T cells from blood. Explained via the paper, the cell subset or site label denotes: true naive CD4+ T cells. The receptors were gathered from a man under 40 in good health.

This clone was detected a few times. The chain carries TRBV28 and TRBJ2-7; 7 nucleotides align to TRBD1. This CDR3 is 16 amino acids long. The V and J ends lost 5 bases and 2 bases, in that order; junction bases with no gene match: 12. Germline-derived CDR1 and CDR2 are MDHEN and SYDVKM. CDR3 in amino acids: CASSLKRDSFAYEQYV. The DNA for the CDR3 is TGTGCCAGCAGTCTTAAACGGGACAGTTTCGCCTACGAGCAGTACGTC.

This clone was observed a few times. This chain links TRBV29-1 with TRBJ1-1; a weak D match, TRBD1 (6 bases). CDR3 length: 13 residues. Germline CDR1 reads SQVTM; CDR2 reads ANQGSEA. V lost 0 bases and J lost 7, with 12 bases in between. This chain's CDR3 is CSVEEIRDNEAFF. The CDR3 coding sequence is TGCAGCGTTGAAGAAATCCGGGACAATGAAGCTTTCTTT.

This chain joins TRBV7-9 and TRBJ2-1, with D hard to call. Deletions cut 4 bases from V and 8 bases from J, with 6 bases between. Germline V gene lookup returns CDR1 SEHNR and CDR2 FQNEAQ (reference sequence). This CDR3 spans 11 amino acids. This CDR3 reads CASSSIDEQFF. The CDR3, as DNA: TGTGCCAGCAGCTCCATCGATGAGCAGTTCTTC.

This clone has a handful of counts. The chain joins TRBV7-9 to TRBJ2-7, with a tentative D call TRBD1 (6 bases). The CDR3 is made up of 13 amino acids. Germline CDR1 reads SEHNR; CDR2 reads FQNEAQ (reference sequence). Trimming shortened V by 2 bases and J by 3 bases, and 8 bases separated the two germline ends. In nucleotides, the CDR3 is TGTGCCAGCAGCTTATCGACAGGCTACGAGCAGTACGTC. Translation gives CASSLSTGYEQYV.

The rearrangement joins TRBV4-2 to TRBJ2-3, with D perhaps matching TRBD2 (5 bases). V was cut by 5 bases and J by 0 bases, with 21 bases left in between. The CDR3 loop spans 18 amino acids. Germline V gene data show CDR1 as LGHNA and CDR2 as YNFKEQ. The CDR3 protein is CASSSRPTARLSTDTQYF. The CDR3 nucleotides are TGTGCCAGCAGCTCCCGGCCGACGGCTCGACTAAGCACAGATACGCAGTATTTT.

This rearrangement joins TRBV5-1 to TRBJ2-1, with 10 bases identical to TRBD2. The CDR3 has 19 amino acids. Germline CDR1 is SGHRS and CDR2 is YFSETQ. Trimming cost V 0 bases and J 2 bases; bases outside gene matches: 11. The CDR3 is CASSLAIRLAGAAYNEQFF. The CDR3 nucleotides read TGCGCCAGCAGCTTGGCTATCCGTCTAGCGGGAGCGGCCTACAATGAGCAGTTCTTC.

This clone appeared a few times. The chain is built from TRBV6-5 and TRBJ2-2; no definite D call. CDR1 and CDR2 (germline): MNHEY, SVGAGI. The CDR3 length is 12 residues. V dropped 6 bases and J dropped 8 bases, with 10 bases sitting between them. The CDR3 protein is CASSRVGGELFF. CDR3 DNA sequence: TGTGCCAGCAGCCGAGTTGGGGGGGAGCTGTTTTTT.

This clone was observed a few times. This chain connects TRBV20-1 to TRBJ1-2; D is undetermined. The ends were cut back, 0 bases at V and 13 bases at J, with 12 bases in the middle. The CDR3 loop spans 11 amino acids. Germline values: CDR1 DFQATT, CDR2 SNEGSKA (reference sequence). CDR3 loop: CSARDPPGVTF. In DNA form, the CDR3 reads TGCAGTGCTAGAGATCCGCCAGGAGTCACCTTC.

In its sample, this clone was seen a few times. The V and J genes are TRBV9 and TRBJ2-7; 7 nucleotides agree with TRBD2. The germline CDR1 and CDR2 sequences are SGDLS and YYNGEE. The CDR3 totals 12 residues. CDR3 protein: CALQRAGVEQYV. CDR3 DNA sequence: TGTGCTTTACAACGGGCGGGAGTCGAGCAGTACGTC.

The V gene is TRBV2, the J gene TRBJ2-6; 10 nucleotides line up with TRBD1. With V trimmed by 10 bases and J by 0 bases, 21 bases remained unmatched. In germline, CDR1 is SNHLY, CDR2 FYNNEI. CDR3 length: 21 amino acids. The CDR3 spells CAILGQGIDRKSSSGANVLTF. In nucleotides, the CDR3 is TGTGCCATTCTGGGACAGGGGATCGACCGAAAAAGCAGCTCTGGGGCCAACGTCCTGACTTTC. Full variable domain (missing parts from reference TRBV2 and TRBJ2-6): EPEVTQTPSHQVTQMGQEVILRCVPISNHLYFYWYRQILGQKVEFLVSFYNNEISEKSEIFDDQFSVERPDGSNFTLKIRSTKLEDSAMYFCAILGQGIDRKSSSGANVLTFGAGSRLTVL.

This clone was detected only a few times. The rearrangement links TRBV30 to TRBJ1-2, with no clear D. V lost 2 bases to trimming and J lost 9 bases, with 7 bases between them. CDR3 length: 10 amino acids. CDR1 and CDR2 from the germline V gene are GTSNPN and SVGIG (reference sequence). Written as DNA, the CDR3 is TGTGCCTGGAGTCAGGCGAGCTACACCTTC. Protein sequence: CAWSQASYTF.

The J gene is TRBJ1-6, the V gene TRBV7-2, with D maybe TRBD1 (6 bases). Germline V gene lookup returns CDR1 SGHTA and CDR2 FQGNSA. The CDR3 is made up of 16 amino acids. The V end was cut by 5 bases, the J end by 7 bases, with 18 bases between. CDR3 protein: CASSPTGSGGNSPLHF. As DNA, the CDR3 is TGTGCCAGCAGCCCAACAGGGTCTGGTGGAAATTCACCCCTCCACTTT.

There are a few counts of this clone. The V and J genes are TRBV14 and TRBJ1-1, with no clear D. CDR1 SGHDN and CDR2 FVKESK come from the germline V gene. V lost 4 bases and J 0 bases, leaving 6 bases between the germline ends. This CDR3 contains 13 residues. CDR3 sequence: CASSPGLNTEAFF. The DNA of the CDR3 is TGTGCCAGCAGCCCCGGGCTGAACACTGAAGCTTTCTTT. The full variable domain, completed using reference TRBV14 and TRBJ1-1, is EAGVTQFPSHSVIEKGQTVTLRCDPISGHDNLYWYRRVMGKEIKFLLHFVKESKQDESGMPNNRFLAERTGGTYSTLKVQPAELEDSGVYFCASSPGLNTEAFFGQGTRLTVV.